The present T cell receptor (beta chain) was sequenced within a study of T cell responses to AZD1222 COVID-19 vaccine. With V trimmed by 5 bases and J by 3 bases, 14 bases remained unmatched. The CDR3 runs 16 residues. Germline CDR1 and CDR2: SGHRS and YFSETQ. To note about this clone: The antigen is unknown.

Study-wide findings and caveats: Within unmutated variant regions lay the reported targets of nearly half of spike-specific TCRs. White British donors predominated, females outnumbered males, and clonal diversity was possibly underestimated. Repertoire sampling was restricted to post-peak T cell response timepoints.

The table came from immunoSEQ multiplex PCR; TCRdb's copy has only in-frame clones and leaves some out. The sample gives around 130,000 clones, roughly 93% of which show up once; under 4% is in the top ten. Sequenced material: peripheral blood, taken on day 0 of AZD1222 vaccination. The V call is TRBV5-1, the J call TRBJ2-7, with 7 bases identical to TRBD2. The receptor comes from an adult in good health. In DNA form, the CDR3 reads TGCGCCAGCAGGGCGGGGGACTTCGGTTTAGTCTACGAGCAGTACTTC. Translated, it gives CASRAGDFGLVYEQYF. The complete variable domain, with remaining parts taken from reference TRBV5-1 and TRBJ2-7, reads KAGVTQTPRYLIKTRGQQVTLSCSPISGHRSVSWYQQTPGQGLQFLFEYFSETQRNKGNFPGRFSGRQFSNSRSEMNVSTLELGDSALYLCASRAGDFGLVYEQYFGPGTRLTVT.